This TCR beta chain appears in the sequencing data of a study of T cells expressing NK-cell markers. Study as a whole: The study drew TCR beta repertoires from sorted CD3+CD56+NKG2C+, CD3+CD56+NKG2C- and CD3+CD56-NKG2C+ T cells.

No DNA is given; TCRdb re-called the 5' RACE reads and lists each CDR3 protein once. The sample includes a few hundred thousand distinct CDR3 sequences. The CDR3 covers 14 residues. The germline CDR1 and CDR2 sequences are MNHEY and SMNVEV (reference sequence). This receptor was obtained from a man aged 18-75 years in good health. Sequences were obtained from blood T cells: a sorted CD56 or NKG2C T cell subset, CD4+ or CD8+ T cells, or bulk PBMC T cells (not recorded which). This chain uses TRBV27 with TRBJ1-1. The CDR3: CASSPGLTNTEAFF.